This T cell receptor (beta chain) is from a study of T cells in localized non-small cell lung cancer. Study findings and constraints: Adjacent lung tissue had a median about 58 of the top 100 clones found in the tumor. T cell clonality was highest in uninvolved adjacent lung, above tumor. An association was observed between higher blood T cell density and longer overall survival.

CDR1 is SGHKS, CDR2 YYEKEE, per germline (reference sequence). The CDR3 has 16 residues. The ends were cut back, 0 bases at V and 3 bases at J, with 12 bases in the middle. This clone turned up a few times. What it binds is not known. Sequencing used immunoSEQ multiplex PCR; TCRdb keeps in-frame clones, though not all of them. The sample yields over 25,000 clones, 90% to 95% seen once. V gene TRBV5-5 combines with J gene TRBJ1-4; possible D gene TRBD1, 5 bases. This TCR was recovered from a man between 40 and 70 years old with stage II lung adenocarcinoma. The material was PBMCs, obtained before any cancer treatment. The DNA for the CDR3 is TGTGCCAGCAGCTTGGCCCGGACAAGGGCTAATGAAAAACTGTTTTTT. Translated: CASSLARTRANEKLFF.